This section outlines one T cell receptor beta chain sequence together with its context. The CDR3 is 14 amino acids. Per germline, CDR1 SGDLS and CDR2 YYNGEE. Unmatched junction bases numbered 7, after V lost 7 bases and J lost 6 bases. Original analysis: For nucleated cells, counts were estimated from reference gene primer amplification. Method: immunoSEQ multiplex PCR; TCRdb's copy keeps in-frame clones and lacks some. The DNA gave D and trimming, while V, J and clone size come from that table. The data show approximately 99,000 clones, over 75% seen once. This sample is drawn from a study of blood T cell repertoires in COVID-19. Overall study context: Sites across the United States, Italy and Spain contributed samples from acute and convalescent COVID-19. The cDNA or gDNA used as material had been derived from T cells, B-cell-depleted T cells, or PBMCs.

The chain combines TRBV9 with TRBJ1-5; 10 positions agree with TRBD1. Source material: peripheral blood. The clonotype was recovered from a human donor in a cohort sampled during active COVID-19. The CDR3 DNA is TGTGCCAGCGGGCAGACAGGGGGCCTTCAGCCCCAGCATTTT. Residues: CASGQTGGLQPQHF.